This T cell receptor beta chain was documented in a study of T cell responses to AZD1222 COVID-19 vaccine. Study findings and constraints: Donors in the cohort were predominantly white British and more often female, and clonal diversity was possibly underestimated. Samples come after the peak T cell response, not at day 14.

As for this clone: The antigen is not known.

The V gene lost 4 bases and the J gene lost 4 bases, with 14 bases spanning the gap. The CDR3 is 15 amino acids. Germline V gene data show CDR1 as SGHVS and CDR2 as FNYEAQ. The data were produced by immunoSEQ multiplex PCR, yet TCRdb's version contains in-frame clones alone and is incomplete. Among about 130,000 clones listed, 70% to 90% were seen once. The TCR comes from an adult in good health. V is TRBV7-6 and J is TRBJ1-3; D gene uncertain. Source: peripheral blood, taken on day 0 of AZD1222 vaccination. Here the CDR3 reads CASSSPDQRGNTIYF. The CDR3 DNA is TGTGCCAGCAGCTCTCCCGATCAGCGAGGAAACACCATATATTTT.